A few counts support the clone carrying this T cell receptor (beta chain). Its cognate antigen is unknown. Germline CDR1 is SQVTM and CDR2 is ANQGSEA. This CDR3 region has 13 residues. J gave up 7 bases and V 7 bases, and 7 bases lay outside the gene matches. The data originate from a study of beta chain features in type 1 diabetes. Study results and caveats: Although PCR might favor shorter templates, it would do so equally in patients and controls.

All of the isolated RNA was reverse transcribed, so expressed TCRB transcripts were sequenced. Assay used: immunoSEQ multiplex PCR; TCRdb lists only in-frame clones, some missing. The sample consists of about 340,000 clones, less than 9.5% of them appearing once. The source is a young woman in good health. Sequencing was done on a sample of central memory CD4+ T cells from blood. The chain has TRBV29-1 and TRBJ2-2; 9 bases agree with TRBD1. The CDR3 coding sequence is TGCAGCGGCAGACAGGGGGTTGACGGGGAGCTGTTTTTT. It codes for CSGRQGVDGELFF.